These 19 T cell receptor beta chains were all obtained from the same sample, sequenced in a study of OX40 agonist ivuxolimab in advanced cancers. Library construction relied on the immunoSEQ multiplex PCR assay. Sourced from immuneACCESS, this table was stored by TCRdb with only in-frame sequences that have V and J called. A share of the clones is absent; for the studies checked, an unresolved V gene accounts for under half, and the remainder has no known explanation. A total of approximately 94,000 clones appear in this sample, approximately 90% of them only once. The ten most abundant clones make up about 0.49% of the sample. Sequenced material: CD4+ or CD8+ T cells sorted from blood, taken in a trial of the OX40 agonist ivuxolimab. Receptors were obtained from an adult with an advanced solid tumor such as melanoma, head and neck, liver or kidney cancer.

This clone was recorded only once. The chain combines TRBV15 with TRBJ2-7; 9 bases agree with TRBD1. Germline V gene sequence: CDR1 LNHNV, CDR2 YYDKDF (reference sequence). The CDR3 runs to 13 residues. The V and J ends lost 8 bases and 5 bases, in that order; junction bases with no gene match: 7. CDR3 nucleotides: TGTGCCACCCGGCACAGGGGGCGGAACGAGCAGTACTTC. Protein sequence: CATRHRGRNEQYF.

The CDR3 spells CASAPAAAQGPGELFF. The CDR3 DNA reads as TGTGCCAGCGCCCCGGCGGCAGCCCAGGGACCCGGGGAGCTGTTTTTT. This chain links TRBV6-6 with TRBJ2-2; D may be TRBD1 or TRBD2 (5 bases each). In germline, CDR1 is MNHNY, CDR2 SVGAGI (reference sequence). The CDR3 has 16 amino acids. V lost 8 bases and J lost 6, with 22 bases in between.

The chain couples TRBV15 to TRBJ1-1, with 9 bases that match TRBD1. This CDR3 contains 13 residues. Per the germline V gene, CDR1 is LNHNV and CDR2 is YYDKDF (reference sequence). Unmatched junction bases numbered 7, after V lost 3 bases and J lost 11 bases. The CDR3 DNA follows: TGTGCCACCAGCAGTCTTGCCGGGACAGGGGCTTTCTTT. Encoded protein: CATSSLAGTGAFF.

The chain carries TRBV6-5 and TRBJ2-7, with D possibly matching TRBD1 (5 bases). Germline lookup yields CDR1 MNHEY and CDR2 SVGAGI. The V end lost 2 bases, the J end lost 6 bases, and 17 bases lay between the germline ends. The CDR3 sequence is 15 residues long. The CDR3 DNA is TGTGCCAGCAGTTACGCAAATCCAGGGAAGATCGAGCAGTACTTC. This gives the protein CASSYANPGKIEQYF.

This clone was recorded once. The chain carries TRBV11-3 and TRBJ1-1; D uncertain. The germline CDR1 and CDR2 sequences are SGHNT and YENEEA. Trimming cost V 2 bases and J 1 base, with 5 bases left between them. CDR3 length: 13 residues. The CDR3 DNA sequence: TGTGCCAGCAGCTTATCCAGGAACACTGAAGCTTTCTTT. This codes for CASSLSRNTEAFF.

The chain recombines TRBV6-1 with TRBJ1-1, with D uncertain. Germline loops: CDR1 MNHNS, CDR2 SASEGT. The CDR3 is made up of 14 amino acids. V was trimmed by 4 bases and J by 0 bases, leaving 9 bases between them. CDR3 amino acids: CASSGSRMNTEAFF. The CDR3 DNA follows: TGTGCCAGCAGTGGAAGCAGGATGAACACTGAAGCTTTCTTT.

The chain carries TRBV4-2 and TRBJ1-2; D not certain. Germline V gene lookup returns CDR1 LGHNA and CDR2 YNFKEQ. Trimming removed 1 base from V and 5 bases from J, with 11 bases in between. The length of the CDR3 is 14 residues. The CDR3 nucleotides are TGTGCCAGCAGCCAAGTCCCGAGAGGGTATGGCTACACCTTC. Translating it yields CASSQVPRGYGYTF.

The chain couples TRBV4-1 to TRBJ2-1; 7 bases match TRBD2. The CDR3 is 15 residues long. V was clipped by 2 bases and J by 0 bases; unmatched bases: 1. Germline V gene sequence: CDR1 MGHRA, CDR2 YSYEKL. CDR3 amino acids: CASSQSGASYNEQFF. In nucleotides, the CDR3 is TGCGCCAGCAGCCAAAGCGGGGCCTCCTACAATGAGCAGTTCTTC.

The chain recombines TRBV28 with TRBJ1-3, with D perhaps TRBD1 (5 bases). V lost 1 base, J lost 2 bases, and 9 bases lay in between. Germline V gene data show CDR1 as MDHEN and CDR2 as SYDVKM. CDR3 length equals 15 residues. The CDR3 sequence is CASSLLGVAGNTIYF. CDR3 DNA sequence: TGTGCCAGCAGTTTATTAGGGGTTGCTGGAAACACCATATATTTT.

This chain joins TRBV7-2 and TRBJ2-5; D is possibly TRBD1 or TRBD2 (5 bases each). Looked up from germline, CDR1 is SGHTA and CDR2 is FQGNSA. CDR3 size: 18 residues. V gave up 1 base and J gave up 1 base, with 19 bases separating them. The DNA of the CDR3 is TGTGCCAGCAGCTTAGGCACACTGGCACTGGGGACCCAAGAGACCCAGTACTTC. It yields the protein CASSLGTLALGTQETQYF. The entire variable domain, with the rest obtained from reference TRBV7-2 and TRBJ2-5, is as follows: GAGVSQSPSNKVTEKGKDVELRCDPISGHTALYWYRQSLGQGLEFLIYFQGNSAPDKSGLPSDRFSAERTGGSVSTLTIQRTQQEDSAVYLCASSLGTLALGTQETQYFGPGTRLLVL.

This clone was seen only once. The chain is built from TRBV7-3 and TRBJ2-3; 9 nucleotides line up with TRBD2. The CDR3 is made up of 18 amino acids. Trimming cost V 4 bases and J 2 bases; bases outside gene matches: 13. The V gene's germline CDR1 is SGHTA and CDR2 FQGTGA. The CDR3 coding sequence is TGTGCCAGCAGCTCCCCCCCCGGGACTAGCAGAGTCACAGATACGCAGTATTTT. Amino acid sequence: CASSSPPGTSRVTDTQYF. Full variable domain (remainder filled in from reference TRBV7-3 and TRBJ2-3): GAGVSQTPSNKVTEKGKYVELRCDPISGHTALYWYRQSLGQGPEFLIYFQGTGAADDSGLPNDRFFAVRPEGSVSTLKIQRTERGDSAVYLCASSSPPGTSRVTDTQYFGPGTRLTVL.

The rearrangement joins TRBV5-1 to TRBJ2-5, with TRBD2 matching over 9 bases. CDR3 size: 15 residues. Germline V gene lookup returns CDR1 SGHRS and CDR2 YFSETQ. V shed 0 bases and J 5 bases; nucleotides not matched to a gene: 5. CDR3 sequence (DNA): TGCGCCAGCAGCTTGGGACTAGCGGTTACGGAGACCCAGTACTTC. It yields the protein CASSLGLAVTETQYF.

The CDR3 spells CASSSGTSGSRYF. The CDR3 DNA is TGTGCCAGCAGTTCCGGGACTAGCGGGAGCCGGTATTTT. The J gene is TRBJ2-3, the V gene TRBV7-3; 14 nucleotides line up with TRBD2. The J segment lost 14 bases and the V segment lost 6 bases, leaving 7 bases of the junction unmatched. From germline, CDR1 is SGHTA and CDR2 FQGTGA. This CDR3 contains 13 residues. The variable domain in full, with the rest retrieved from reference TRBV7-3 and TRBJ2-3, is GAGVSQTPSNKVTEKGKYVELRCDPISGHTALYWYRQSLGQGPEFLIYFQGTGAADDSGLPNDRFFAVRPEGSVSTLKIQRTERGDSAVYLCASSSGTSGSRYFGPGTRLTVL.

The V gene is TRBV18, the J gene TRBJ2-1, with D unclear. The germline V gene has CDR1 KGHSH and CDR2 LQKENI. The CDR3 loop spans 16 amino acids. Trimming stripped 4 bases from V and 7 bases from J, with 20 bases between. The CDR3 DNA reads TGTGCCAGCTCACTAGGGTATGACGGACCCTCGAATGAGCAGTTCTTC. Translating gives CASSLGYDGPSNEQFF.

This clone was detected once. The rearrangement joins TRBV4-2 to TRBJ2-1, with no clear D. Germline CDR1 is LGHNA and CDR2 is YNFKEQ. The CDR3 totals 15 residues. Trimming stripped 0 bases from V and 5 bases from J, with 11 bases between. CDR3 in DNA: TGTGCCAGCAGCCAAGAGCCGATTCCTAACAATGAGCAGTTCTTC. It yields the protein CASSQEPIPNNEQFF.

J is TRBJ1-1 and V is TRBV28; 7 bases are shared with TRBD1. V dropped 4 bases and J dropped 4; count of bases not matched to a gene: 12. This CDR3 contains 16 residues. CDR1 MDHEN and CDR2 SYDVKM come from the germline V gene. The CDR3: CASSSQKGAGGTEAFF. The DNA of the CDR3 is TGTGCCAGCAGTTCCCAAAAAGGGGCAGGGGGCACTGAAGCTTTCTTT.

The V gene is TRBV30, the J gene TRBJ2-7; TRBD1 might be the D (6 bases). With 1 base removed from V and 0 bases from J, the gap between germline ends came to 16 bases. Per germline, CDR1 GTSNPN and CDR2 SVGIG (reference sequence). The CDR3 consists of 16 residues. The CDR3 DNA reads as TGTGCCTGGAGTGCCCCTTTGAGGGGGAGCTCCTACGAGCAGTACTTC. Residues: CAWSAPLRGSSYEQYF. Variable domain in full (rest from reference TRBV30 and TRBJ2-7): SQTIHQWPATLVQPVGSPLSLECTVEGTSNPNLYWYRQAAGRGLQLLFYSVGIGQISSEVPQNLSASRPQDRQFILSSKKLLLSDSGFYLCAWSAPLRGSSYEQYFGPGTRLTVT.

The chain recombines TRBV14 with TRBJ2-1; D may match TRBD1 or TRBD2 (5 bases each). The CDR3 runs to 11 residues. Trimming took off 4 bases at V and 13 bases at J, with 11 bases between the two ends. The V gene's germline CDR1 is SGHDN and CDR2 FVKESK. The CDR3 DNA sequence: TGTGCCAGCAGCCCTGGGACGAAACAGTTCTTC. Translated, it gives CASSPGTKQFF.

The chain carries TRBV5-6 and TRBJ1-6, with no clear D. Trimming took 4 bases from V and 3 from J, leaving 14 bases between them. This CDR3 has 16 residues. Germline-derived CDR1 and CDR2 are SGHDT and YYEEEE. The CDR3 region has the DNA TGTGCCAGCAGCCGCAGATCAGGACTCTATAATTCACCCCTCCACTTT. The encoded protein is CASSRRSGLYNSPLHF.